This passage covers 29 T cell receptor beta chains from one sample sequenced in a study of cytomegalovirus exposure and HLA in healthy donors. Repertoires were generated with immunoSEQ multiplex PCR, while TCRdb's copy carries only in-frame clones and drops some. The sample includes a few hundred thousand clones, roughly 91% of them seen just once. The sequenced material came from PBMCs. These receptor sequences come from a woman aged 30 to 39 in good health and CMV-seronegative.

This sequence joins TRBV28 and TRBJ2-3; D ambiguous. Trimming removed 3 bases at V and 0 bases at J, with 4 bases between. Germline CDR1 and CDR2: MDHEN and SYDVKM. CDR3 length: 13 residues. Here the CDR3 reads CASSFPSTDTQYF. The CDR3 nucleotides are TGTGCCAGCAGTTTTCCGAGCACAGATACGCAGTATTTT.

CDR3 DNA sequence: TGCGCCAGCAGCGAGTGGGACATGAACACTGAAGCTTTCTTT. This translates into CASSEWDMNTEAFF. The V and J genes are TRBV5-1 and TRBJ1-1; maybe TRBD1 (6 bases). The CDR3 has 14 amino acids. V gave up 4 bases and J gave up 0 bases, with 10 bases separating them. Germline V gives CDR1 SGHRS, CDR2 YFSETQ.

J is TRBJ2-7 and V is TRBV7-9, with 7 bases fitting TRBD1. J was trimmed by 3 bases and V by 1 base; bases with no gene match: 9. Germline loops: CDR1 SEHNR, CDR2 FQNEAQ (reference sequence). The CDR3 sequence is 16 residues long. The CDR3 here is CASSLGAGTAIYEQYF. CDR3 nucleotides: TGTGCCAGCAGCTTAGGAGCCGGGACAGCGATCTACGAGCAGTACTTC.

This chain joins TRBV23-1 and TRBJ2-5; maybe TRBD2 (6 bases). TRBV23-1 belongs to the ORF category, with a function that is uncertain. The CDR3 runs 14 residues. Trimming took off 8 bases at V and 10 bases at J, with 23 bases between the two ends. DNA of the CDR3: TGCGCCAGCGTGCGGGACGGCGAACGTACACGCCAGTACTTC. It is translated as CASVRDGERTRQYF.

This sequence joins TRBV7-9 and TRBJ2-7; 7 positions match TRBD1. Germline V gene data show CDR1 as SEHNR and CDR2 as FQNEAQ (reference sequence). The trim removed 4 bases at V and 1 base at J, leaving 10 bases unmatched. The CDR3 loop spans 16 amino acids. CDR3 sequence reads: CASSSNRDRASYEQYF. DNA for the CDR3: TGTGCCAGCAGCTCAAACCGTGACAGGGCTTCCTACGAGCAGTACTTC. Filled out from reference TRBV7-9 and TRBJ2-7, the complete variable domain reads DTGVSQNPRHKITKRGQNVTFRCDPISEHNRLYWYRQTLGQGPEFLTYFQNEAQLEKSRLLSDRFSAERPKGSFSTLEIQRTEQGDSAMYLCASSSNRDRASYEQYFGPGTRLTVT.

V usage is TRBV4-2 and J usage is TRBJ2-2; D is perhaps TRBD2 (5 bases). This CDR3 region has 17 residues. The germline gives CDR1 LGHNA, CDR2 YNFKEQ. V shed 1 base and J shed 5 bases, with 17 bases lying between them. The CDR3 bases are TGTGCCAGCAGCCAAGTCGGTGGGAGTGTCGAAACCGGGGAGCTGTTTTTT. It translates to CASSQVGGSVETGELFF.

In this sample, this clone turned up a few times. The V gene is TRBV6-6, the J gene TRBJ2-7; 11 nucleotides match TRBD2. The CDR3 contains 14 residues. With V trimmed by 5 bases and J by 2 bases, 2 bases remained unmatched. Germline V lookup: CDR1 MNHNY, CDR2 SVGAGI (reference sequence). The CDR3, as DNA: TGTGCCAGCAGTCGACTAGCGGGACCCTACGAGCAGTACTTC. This sequence encodes CASSRLAGPYEQYF.

The genes are TRBV27 and TRBJ1-4; no clear D gene. In germline, CDR1 is MNHEY, CDR2 SMNVEV (reference sequence). Trimming removed 5 bases from V and 4 bases from J, with 14 bases in between. There are 15 residues in the CDR3. CDR3 DNA: TGTGCCAGCAGTACCTACGGACTGAATAATGAAAAACTGTTTTTT. It translates to CASSTYGLNNEKLFF.

J is TRBJ1-1 and V is TRBV28; D call uncertain. V lost 2 bases and J lost 4, with 23 bases in between. The CDR3 extends over 18 amino acids. CDR1 is MDHEN and CDR2 is SYDVKM in the germline V gene. The CDR3 here is CASSLIVDSNPGFTEAFF. In nucleotides, the CDR3 is TGTGCCAGCAGTTTAATCGTGGACTCCAACCCGGGATTCACTGAAGCTTTCTTT. Together with reference TRBV28 and TRBJ1-1, the CDR3 gives the full variable domain: DVKVTQSSRYLVKRTGEKVFLECVQDMDHENMFWYRQDPGLGLRLIYFSYDVKMKEKGDIPEGYSVSREKKERFSLILESASTNQTSMYLCASSLIVDSNPGFTEAFFGQGTRLTVV.

The J gene is TRBJ2-1, the V gene TRBV19, with TRBD2 matching over 7 bases. From germline, CDR1 is LNHDA and CDR2 SQIVND (reference sequence). The V gene end was trimmed by 4 bases and the J gene end by 8 bases; junction bases not matched to a gene: 11. The CDR3 runs 15 residues. The DNA of the CDR3 is TGTGCCAGTAGTACCCCCCCCACTAGCGTCCATGAGCAGTTCTTC. Translated, it gives CASSTPPTSVHEQFF.

The rearrangement uses TRBV29-1 and TRBJ1-4; tentatively, D is TRBD1 (5 bases). The CDR3 runs to 13 residues. Germline CDR1 SQVTM, CDR2 ANQGSEA. Trimming took 6 bases from V and 0 from J, leaving 8 bases between them. The CDR3 protein is CSVGRATNEKLFF. CDR3 DNA sequence: TGCAGCGTCGGCAGGGCAACTAATGAAAAACTGTTTTTT.

The chain recombines TRBV25-1 with TRBJ2-6, with 12 nucleotides matching TRBD1. Germline V gene sequence: CDR1 MGHDK, CDR2 SYGVNS. V lost 4 bases and J lost 4; bases outside the gene matches: 2. This CDR3 spans 16 amino acids. Written as DNA, the CDR3 is TGTGCCAGCAGTGGGGACAGGGGGCCCGGGGCCAACGTCCTGACTTTC. It encodes CASSGDRGPGANVLTF.

The rearrangement joins TRBV4-2 to TRBJ1-1; tentatively, D is TRBD1 (5 bases). The CDR3 covers 14 residues. CDR1 and CDR2 from the germline V gene are LGHNA and YNFKEQ. V was shortened by 0 bases and J by 7 bases, with 12 bases between the two germline ends. CDR3 nucleotide sequence: TGTGCCAGCAGCCAAGATTGGACATCCGATGAAGCTTTCTTT. This codes for CASSQDWTSDEAFF.

The chain recombines TRBV6-6 with TRBJ1-1; D is ambiguous. V lost 5 bases to trimming and J lost 8 bases, with 9 bases between them. This CDR3 contains 11 residues. Germline assignment: CDR1 MNHNY and CDR2 SVGAGI (reference sequence). CDR3 sequence: CASSPFREAFF. CDR3 in DNA: TGTGCCAGCAGTCCCTTCCGGGAAGCTTTCTTT.

V gene TRBV7-9 combines with J gene TRBJ2-1; maybe TRBD2 (6 bases). Germline V gives CDR1 SEHNR, CDR2 FQNEAQ (reference sequence). The germline V and J ends were trimmed by 0 bases and 4 bases, with 10 bases remaining between them. This CDR3 comprises 15 residues. In DNA form, the CDR3 reads TGTGCCAGCAGCTTAGCCGGGACTCTTTACAATGAGCAGTTCTTC. It yields the protein CASSLAGTLYNEQFF.

The chain joins TRBV6-5 to TRBJ2-1, with D possibly TRBD2 on 6 matching bases. Trimming left V 7 bases short and J 6 bases short, with 16 bases between. CDR1 and CDR2 from the germline V gene are MNHEY and SVGAGI. This CDR3 has 14 residues. The CDR3 DNA reads TGTGCCAGCAACGGGAATCTAGCGCCCAATGAGCAGTTCTTC. It encodes CASNGNLAPNEQFF.

This clone occurred once. J is TRBJ2-4 and V is TRBV27; 13 bases line up with TRBD2. CDR3 length: 19 residues. The trim removed 5 bases at V and 2 bases at J, leaving 12 bases unmatched. CDR1 and CDR2 (germline): MNHEY, SMNVEV (reference sequence). The CDR3 nucleotides are TGTGCCAGCAGTCCAGCGGGACTAGCGGGAATGATTACCAAAAACATTCAGTACTTC. Amino acid sequence: CASSPAGLAGMITKNIQYF.

The chain uses TRBV9 and TRBJ2-7, with 10 bases identical to TRBD1. V shed 4 bases, J shed 3 bases, and the junction held 7 bases outside the gene matches. The CDR3 contains 15 residues. CDR1 SGDLS and CDR2 YYNGEE come from the germline V gene. The DNA of the CDR3 is TGTGCCAGCAGCCCTCAGAGGACAGGGGGCTACGAGCAGTACTTC. Amino acids: CASSPQRTGGYEQYF.

This rearrangement joins TRBV11-3 to TRBJ2-5, with D possibly matching TRBD1 (6 bases). Germline-derived CDR1 and CDR2 are SGHNT and YENEEA. V was clipped by 5 bases and J by 1 base, with 14 bases between them. CDR3 length: 15 residues. The CDR3 DNA reads as TGTGCCAGCAGCACCGGACAGTCACTCCAAGAGACCCAGTACTTC. Translated, it gives CASSTGQSLQETQYF.

Of note for this clone: The same CDR3 arises from other DNA sequences in this sample as well. The rearrangement links TRBV4-3 to TRBJ2-7; TRBD1 matches 9 bases. The CDR3 length is 15 residues. Germline CDR1 is LGHNA and CDR2 is YSLEER. Unmatched junction bases numbered 3, after V lost 3 bases and J lost 0 bases. Here the CDR3 DNA reads TGCGCCAGCAGCCAGGGACAGGGCCTCTCCTACGAGCAGTACTTC. This translates into CASSQGQGLSYEQYF.

The chain recombines TRBV15 with TRBJ1-5, with D possibly matching TRBD1 (5 bases). CDR3 length: 18 amino acids. Germline V gene sequence: CDR1 LNHNV, CDR2 YYDKDF (reference sequence). The V and J ends lost 0 bases and 11 bases respectively, with 26 bases between them. The CDR3 DNA sequence: TGTGCCACCAGCAGAGATCGCTCGGCCACCCTTCCTTCAGGGTCCCAGCATTTT. Its protein is CATSRDRSATLPSGSQHF.

V and J are TRBV6-9 and TRBJ2-1; 14 nucleotides line up with TRBD2. V lost 6 bases, J lost 4 bases, and 11 bases stayed unmatched. Germline lookup yields CDR1 MNHGY and CDR2 SVAAGI. This CDR3 spans 18 amino acids. This CDR3 is CASRYEGLAGVSYNEQFF. The CDR3 region has the DNA TGTGCCAGCAGATACGAGGGACTAGCGGGAGTCTCTTACAATGAGCAGTTCTTC.

V usage is TRBV5-1 and J usage is TRBJ1-4, with D tentatively TRBD1 (5 bases). The CDR3 sequence is 14 residues long. Trimming took 7 bases from V and 6 from J, leaving 16 bases between them. From germline, CDR1 is SGHRS and CDR2 YFSETQ. The CDR3 region has the DNA TGCGCCAGCGGATACGGGGACCGGTATGAAAAACTGTTTTTT. Its protein product is CASGYGDRYEKLFF.

V and J are TRBV5-4 and TRBJ2-7; D assignment may be TRBD1 or TRBD2 (6 bases each). The CDR3 extends over 14 amino acids. The V gene lost 5 bases and the J gene lost 2 bases, with 14 bases spanning the gap. The germline V gene encodes CDR1 SGHNT and CDR2 YYREEE (reference sequence). CDR3 coding DNA: TGTGCCAGCAGTAAAAGGGGGGCTCCCTACGAGCAGTACTTC. This sequence encodes CASSKRGAPYEQYF. Full variable domain (missing parts from reference TRBV5-4 and TRBJ2-7): ETGVTQSPTHLIKTRGQQVTLRCSSQSGHNTVSWYQQALGQGPQFIFQYYREEENGRGNFPPRFSGLQFPNYSSELNVNALELDDSALYLCASSKRGAPYEQYFGPGTRLTVT.

The chain is built from TRBV27 and TRBJ2-1; TRBD2 might be the D (5 bases). The V gene lost 3 bases and the J gene lost 6 bases, with 15 bases spanning the gap. The V gene's germline CDR1 is MNHEY and CDR2 SMNVEV (reference sequence). This CDR3 has 15 amino acids. This CDR3 reads CASSFGEVAFNEQFF. The CDR3 DNA reads TGTGCCAGCAGTTTCGGGGAAGTAGCTTTCAATGAGCAGTTCTTC.

A remark on this clone: A much larger clone differs by one base, so this may be a read error. The CDR3 spells CASSPGTGGYEQYF. CDR3 coding DNA: TGTGCCAGCAGCCCCGGGACAGGGGGATACGAGCAGTACTTC. The genes are TRBV7-3 and TRBJ2-7; 11 positions agree with TRBD1. The CDR3 covers 14 residues. Germline V lookup: CDR1 SGHTA, CDR2 FQGTGA. With 5 bases clipped from V and 4 bases from J, the junction kept 4 bases outside the gene matches. The variable domain in full, with the rest retrieved from reference TRBV7-3 and TRBJ2-7, is GAGVSQTPSNKVTEKGKYVELRCDPISGHTALYWYRQSLGQGPEFLIYFQGTGAADDSGLPNDRFFAVRPEGSVSTLKIQRTERGDSAVYLCASSPGTGGYEQYFGPGTRLTVT.

The genes are TRBV9 and TRBJ2-1, with TRBD2 as a possible D gene (6 bases). The CDR3 consists of 15 residues. V was pared by 0 bases and J by 5 bases, with 12 bases between. Germline V CDR1 and CDR2: SGDLS, YYNGEE. The CDR3 spells CASSVGLSGNNEQFF. The DNA of the CDR3 is TGTGCCAGCAGCGTAGGACTTAGCGGCAACAATGAGCAGTTCTTC.

This sequence joins TRBV13 and TRBJ2-1, with a possible D match to TRBD2 (5 bases). This CDR3 has 16 residues. Germline V gene data show CDR1 as PRHDT and CDR2 as FYEKMQ (reference sequence). Trimming took off 0 bases at V and 5 bases at J, with 14 bases between the two ends. The CDR3 region has the DNA TGTGCCAGCAGCTTAGGCCTGGCTAGCTTCAACAATGAGCAGTTCTTC. It is translated as CASSLGLASFNNEQFF.

This chain connects TRBV7-3 to TRBJ1-1; D is undetermined. In germline, CDR1 is SGHTA, CDR2 FQGTGA. The germline V and J ends were trimmed by 1 base and 1 base, with 7 bases remaining between them. This CDR3 comprises 14 residues. CDR3 bases: TGTGCCAGCAGCTTAAGTTCCGCGAACACTGAAGCTTTCTTT. Its protein is CASSLSSANTEAFF.